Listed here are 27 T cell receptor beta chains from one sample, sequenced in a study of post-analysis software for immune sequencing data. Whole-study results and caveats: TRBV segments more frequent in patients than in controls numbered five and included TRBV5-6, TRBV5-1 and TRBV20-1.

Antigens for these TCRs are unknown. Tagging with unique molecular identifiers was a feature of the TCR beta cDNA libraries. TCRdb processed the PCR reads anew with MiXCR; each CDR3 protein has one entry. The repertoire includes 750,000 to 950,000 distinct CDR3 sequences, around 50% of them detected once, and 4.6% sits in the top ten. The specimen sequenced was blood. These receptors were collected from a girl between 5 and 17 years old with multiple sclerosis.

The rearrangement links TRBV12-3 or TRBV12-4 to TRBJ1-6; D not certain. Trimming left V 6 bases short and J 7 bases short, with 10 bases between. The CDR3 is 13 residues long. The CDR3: CASRFPGNSPLHF. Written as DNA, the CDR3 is TGTGCCAGCAGATTCCCCGGGAATTCACCCCTCCACTTT.

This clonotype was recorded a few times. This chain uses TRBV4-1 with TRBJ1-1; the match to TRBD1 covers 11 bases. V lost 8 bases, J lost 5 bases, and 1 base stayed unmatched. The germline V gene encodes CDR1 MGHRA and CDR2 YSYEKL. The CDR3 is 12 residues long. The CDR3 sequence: CASGDRGTEAFF. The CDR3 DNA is TGCGCCAGCGGGGACAGGGGGACTGAAGCTTTCTTT.

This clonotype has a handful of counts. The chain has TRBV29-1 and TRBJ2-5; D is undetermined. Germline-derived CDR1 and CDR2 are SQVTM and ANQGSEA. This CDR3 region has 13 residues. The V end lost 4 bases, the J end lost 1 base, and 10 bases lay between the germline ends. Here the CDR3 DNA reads TGCAGCGTTGTCACGGGCTTCCAAGAGACCCAGTACTTC. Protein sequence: CSVVTGFQETQYF.

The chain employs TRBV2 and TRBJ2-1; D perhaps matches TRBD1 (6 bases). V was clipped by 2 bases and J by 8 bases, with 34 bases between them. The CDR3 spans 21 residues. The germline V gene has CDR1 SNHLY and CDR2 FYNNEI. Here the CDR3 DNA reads TGTGCCAGCAGTGAAAGGGCCTCCAATCGCTTCAGGGGACCCGGTGTGGATGAGCAGTTCTTC. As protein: CASSERASNRFRGPGVDEQFF.

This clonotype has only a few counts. The chain's CDR3 is CASRPDRGRALDEKLFF. The CDR3 nucleotides read TGTGCCAGCAGGCCAGACAGGGGCCGGGCCCTGGATGAAAAACTGTTTTTT. The chain is built from TRBV12-3 or TRBV12-4 and TRBJ1-4, with TRBD1 identical over 8 bases. This CDR3 is 17 amino acids long. Trimming at V came to 6 bases and at J to 6 bases, leaving 15 bases not matched to a gene.

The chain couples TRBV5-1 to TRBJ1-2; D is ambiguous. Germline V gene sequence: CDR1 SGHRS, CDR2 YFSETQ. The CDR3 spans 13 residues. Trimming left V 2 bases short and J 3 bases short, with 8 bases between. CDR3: CASSFGRDYGYTF. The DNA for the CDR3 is TGCGCCAGCAGCTTCGGACGTGACTATGGCTACACCTTC. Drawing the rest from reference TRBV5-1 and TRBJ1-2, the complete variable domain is KAGVTQTPRYLIKTRGQQVTLSCSPISGHRSVSWYQQTPGQGLQFLFEYFSETQRNKGNFPGRFSGRQFSNSRSEMNVSTLELGDSALYLCASSFGRDYGYTFGSGTRLTVV.

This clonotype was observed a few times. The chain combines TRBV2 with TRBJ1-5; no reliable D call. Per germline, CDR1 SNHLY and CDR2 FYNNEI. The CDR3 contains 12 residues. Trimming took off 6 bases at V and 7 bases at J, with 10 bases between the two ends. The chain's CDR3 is CASRGVEQPQHF. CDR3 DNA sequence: TGTGCCAGCAGGGGAGTTGAGCAGCCCCAGCATTTT.

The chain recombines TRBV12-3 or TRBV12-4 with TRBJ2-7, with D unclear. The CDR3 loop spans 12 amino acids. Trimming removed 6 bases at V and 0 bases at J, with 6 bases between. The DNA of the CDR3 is TGTGCCAGCAGGGGCAACTCCTACGAGCAGTACTTC. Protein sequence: CASRGNSYEQYF.

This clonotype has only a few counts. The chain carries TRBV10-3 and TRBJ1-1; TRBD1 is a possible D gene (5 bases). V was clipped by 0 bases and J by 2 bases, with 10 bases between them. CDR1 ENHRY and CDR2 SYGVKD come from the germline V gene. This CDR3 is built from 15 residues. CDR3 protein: CAISESLGQNTEAFF. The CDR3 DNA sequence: TGTGCCATCAGTGAGTCGTTGGGGCAAAACACTGAAGCTTTCTTT.

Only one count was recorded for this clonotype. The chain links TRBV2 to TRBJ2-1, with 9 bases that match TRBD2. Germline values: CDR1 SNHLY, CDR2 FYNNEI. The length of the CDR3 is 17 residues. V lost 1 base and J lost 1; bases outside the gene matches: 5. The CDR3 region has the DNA TGTGCCAGCAGTGAAGTCGGTAGCGGGAGTTCCTACAATGAGCAGTTCTTC. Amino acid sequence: CASSEVGSGSSYNEQFF.

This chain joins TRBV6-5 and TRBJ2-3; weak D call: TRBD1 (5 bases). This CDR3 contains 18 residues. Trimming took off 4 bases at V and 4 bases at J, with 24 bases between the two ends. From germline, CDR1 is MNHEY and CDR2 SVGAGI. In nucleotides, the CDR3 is TGTGCCAGCAGTTCCTTCGCTTACAGACTCAGGGCCTCAGATACGCAGTATTTT. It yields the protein CASSSFAYRLRASDTQYF.

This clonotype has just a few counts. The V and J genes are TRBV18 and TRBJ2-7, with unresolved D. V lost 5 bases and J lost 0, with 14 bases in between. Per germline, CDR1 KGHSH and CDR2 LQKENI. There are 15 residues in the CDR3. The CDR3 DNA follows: TGTGCCAGCTCAGAGCCCGGGCGTAGCTCCTACGAGCAGTACTTC. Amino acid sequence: CASSEPGRSSYEQYF. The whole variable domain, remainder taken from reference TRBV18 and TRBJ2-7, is NAGVMQNPRHLVRRRGQEARLRCSPMKGHSHVYWYRQLPEEGLKFMVYLQKENIIDESGMPKERFSAEFPKEGPSILRIQQVVRGDSAAYFCASSEPGRSSYEQYFGPGTRLTVT.

CDR3 nucleotides: TGTGCCAGCAGTCAAACTAGGGGTTCCTACAATGAGCAGTTCTTC. Amino acid sequence: CASSQTRGSYNEQFF. The V gene is TRBV3-1, the J gene TRBJ2-1; D tentatively fits TRBD1 or TRBD2 (5 bases each). Trimming shortened V by 6 bases and J by 1 base, and 13 bases separated the two germline ends. Germline V gene data show CDR1 as LGHDT and CDR2 as YNNKEL (reference sequence). The length of the CDR3 is 15 residues.

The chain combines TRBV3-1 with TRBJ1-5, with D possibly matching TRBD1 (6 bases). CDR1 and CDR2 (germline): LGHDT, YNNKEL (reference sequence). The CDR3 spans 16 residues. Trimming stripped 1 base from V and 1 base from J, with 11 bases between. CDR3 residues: CASSQAGAGSNQPQHF. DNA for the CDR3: TGTGCCAGCAGCCAAGCGGGGGCAGGCAGCAATCAGCCCCAGCATTTT.

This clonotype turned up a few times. The CDR3 loop is CASSELADQETQYF. CDR3 DNA sequence: TGTGCCAGCAGTGAACTAGCGGACCAAGAGACCCAGTACTTC. The chain employs TRBV2 and TRBJ2-5; 7 nucleotides agree with TRBD2. This CDR3 is built from 14 residues. The germline V gene encodes CDR1 SNHLY and CDR2 FYNNEI. V shed 2 bases, J shed 0 bases, and the junction held 0 bases outside the gene matches.

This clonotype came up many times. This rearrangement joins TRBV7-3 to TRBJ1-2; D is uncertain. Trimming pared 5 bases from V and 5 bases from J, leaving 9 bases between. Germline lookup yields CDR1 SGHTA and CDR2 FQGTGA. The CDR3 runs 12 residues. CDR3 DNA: TGTGCCAGCAGCCCGGACGGGTATGGCTACACCTTC. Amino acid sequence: CASSPDGYGYTF.

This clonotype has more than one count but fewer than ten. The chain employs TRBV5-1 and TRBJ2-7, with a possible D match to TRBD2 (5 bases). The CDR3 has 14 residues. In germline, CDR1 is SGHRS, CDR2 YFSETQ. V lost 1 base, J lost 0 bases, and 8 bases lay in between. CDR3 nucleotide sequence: TGCGCCAGCAGCTTGCGGGGTCGCTCCTACGAGCAGTACTTC. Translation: CASSLRGRSYEQYF. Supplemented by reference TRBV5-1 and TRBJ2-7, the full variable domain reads KAGVTQTPRYLIKTRGQQVTLSCSPISGHRSVSWYQQTPGQGLQFLFEYFSETQRNKGNFPGRFSGRQFSNSRSEMNVSTLELGDSALYLCASSLRGRSYEQYFGPGTRLTVT.

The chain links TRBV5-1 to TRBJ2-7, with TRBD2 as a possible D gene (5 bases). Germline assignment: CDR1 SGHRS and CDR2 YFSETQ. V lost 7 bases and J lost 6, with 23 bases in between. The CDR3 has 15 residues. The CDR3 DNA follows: TGCGCCAGCTCCTTCGGCTTGGGAGATTCCAGCGAGCAGTACTTC. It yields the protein CASSFGLGDSSEQYF.

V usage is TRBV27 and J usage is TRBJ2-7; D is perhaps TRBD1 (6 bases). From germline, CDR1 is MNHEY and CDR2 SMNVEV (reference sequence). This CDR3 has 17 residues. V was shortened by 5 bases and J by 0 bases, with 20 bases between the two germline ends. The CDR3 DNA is TGTGCCAGCAGTCGTTCCCCAGGGGCCGCCAGCTCCTACGAGCAGTACTTC. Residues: CASSRSPGAASSYEQYF.

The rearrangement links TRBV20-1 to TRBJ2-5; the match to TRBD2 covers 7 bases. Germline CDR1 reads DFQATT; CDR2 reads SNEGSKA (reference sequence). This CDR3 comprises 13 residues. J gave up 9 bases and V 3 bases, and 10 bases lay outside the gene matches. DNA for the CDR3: TGCAGTGCTAGTTTGCCGGGACTACCGGCCCAGTACTTC. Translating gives CSASLPGLPAQYF.

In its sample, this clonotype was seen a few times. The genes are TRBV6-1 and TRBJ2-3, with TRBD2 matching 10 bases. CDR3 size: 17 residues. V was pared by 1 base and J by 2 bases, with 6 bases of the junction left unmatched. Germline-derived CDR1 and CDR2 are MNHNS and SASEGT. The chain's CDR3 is CASSEEPLAGLTDTQYF. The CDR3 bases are TGTGCCAGCAGTGAAGAGCCACTAGCGGGGCTCACAGATACGCAGTATTTT.

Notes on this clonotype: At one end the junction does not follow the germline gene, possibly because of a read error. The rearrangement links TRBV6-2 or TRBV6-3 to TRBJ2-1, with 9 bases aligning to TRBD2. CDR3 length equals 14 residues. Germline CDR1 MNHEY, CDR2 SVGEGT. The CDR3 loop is CVSRVAGGGNEQFF. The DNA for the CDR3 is TGTGTCAGCAGAGTGGCGGGAGGGGGCAATGAGCAGTTCTTC.

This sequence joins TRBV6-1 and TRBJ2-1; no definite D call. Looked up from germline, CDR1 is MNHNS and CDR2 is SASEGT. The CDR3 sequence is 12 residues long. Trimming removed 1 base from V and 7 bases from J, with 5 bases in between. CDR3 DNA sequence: TGTGCCAGCAGTGAAGTATGGAATGAGCAGTTCTTC. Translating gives CASSEVWNEQFF.

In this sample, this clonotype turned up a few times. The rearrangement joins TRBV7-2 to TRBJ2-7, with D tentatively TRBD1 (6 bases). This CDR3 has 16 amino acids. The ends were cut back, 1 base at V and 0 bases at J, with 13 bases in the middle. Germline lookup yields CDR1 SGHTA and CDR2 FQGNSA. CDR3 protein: CASSLGTADISYEQYF. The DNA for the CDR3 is TGTGCCAGCAGCTTAGGGACAGCCGATATCTCCTACGAGCAGTACTTC.

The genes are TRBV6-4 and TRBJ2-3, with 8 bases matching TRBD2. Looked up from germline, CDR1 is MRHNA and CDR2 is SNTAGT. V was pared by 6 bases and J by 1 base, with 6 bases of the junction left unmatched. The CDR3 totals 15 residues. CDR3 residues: CASSAAGGRTDTQYF. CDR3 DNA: TGTGCCAGCAGCGCCGCGGGAGGCCGCACAGATACGCAGTATTTT.

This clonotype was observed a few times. The CDR3 reads CATSGTRAYEQYF. CDR3 DNA sequence: TGTGCCACCTCCGGGACAAGAGCCTACGAGCAGTACTTC. This chain links TRBV10-3 with TRBJ2-7; D is possibly TRBD1 (6 bases). V was pared by 10 bases and J by 2 bases, with 15 bases between. The CDR3 loop spans 13 amino acids. Germline lookup yields CDR1 ENHRY and CDR2 SYGVKD.

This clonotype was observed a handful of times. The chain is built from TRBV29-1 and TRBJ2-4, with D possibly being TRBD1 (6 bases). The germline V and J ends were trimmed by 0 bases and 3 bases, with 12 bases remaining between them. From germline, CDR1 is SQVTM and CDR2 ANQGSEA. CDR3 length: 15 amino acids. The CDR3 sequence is CSVEEGARVKNIQYF. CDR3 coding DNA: TGCAGCGTTGAAGAGGGGGCGAGGGTCAAAAACATTCAGTACTTC.